Here is one T cell receptor (beta chain) with its context. Its antigen is not identified. This sample stems from a study of radiotherapy plus CTLA-4 blockade in lung cancer. Study as a whole: Objective responses were seen in about a sixth of patients, disease control in approximately 30%.

Data came from immunoSEQ multiplex PCR; TCRdb stores just in-frame clones and leaves some out. The table includes 39,000 or so clones, about 68% detected once. Study-wide results and limits: An expansion of tumor-derived TCR clones occurred in blood after radiotherapy plus ipilimumab.

CTLA-4 blockade with ipilimumab, together with focal radiation, was given to patients with chemo-refractory metastatic non-small-cell lung cancer. The TCR sequence derives from a human donor with non-small cell lung cancer who had stable disease on radiotherapy plus ipilimumab. The specimen comprised peripheral blood, sampled from a patient treated with radiotherapy plus ipilimumab.

CDR3 DNA: TGTGCCAGCAGCTTGGGGGGTCGCACAGATACGCAGTATTTT. Translation: CASSLGGRTDTQYF. V gene TRBV7-8 combines with J gene TRBJ2-3; D perhaps matches TRBD2 (6 bases). Trimming took off 3 bases at V and 1 base at J, with 8 bases between the two ends. The length of the CDR3 is 14 residues. Germline V CDR1 and CDR2: SGHVS, FQNEAQ. Full variable domain (missing parts from reference TRBV7-8 and TRBJ2-3): GAGVSQSPRYKVAKRGQDVALRCDPISGHVSLFWYQQALGQGPEFLTYFQNEAQLDKSGLPSDRFFAERPEGSVSTLKIQRTQQEDSAVYLCASSLGGRTDTQYFGPGTRLTVL.